A selection of T cell receptor beta chains follows, all from one sample in a study of blood T cell repertoires in COVID-19. Profiled with immunoSEQ multiplex PCR; TCRdb holds only in-frame clones, not every one. The top ten hold roughly 15% of the sample, which has around 300,000 clones, over 75% seen once. The sequenced sample was peripheral blood. These receptors originate from a human donor in a cohort sampled during active COVID-19. CDR3s include the opening cysteine and the closing phenylalanine or tryptophan. D genes are given only for firm matches. Expanded clones are given a class, and other clones once, few, many or no size at all.

D: -; size: -; V: TRBV5-1; J: TRBJ1-3; CDR3: CASRSPTTGNTIYF; DNA: TGCGCCAGCAGAAGCCCCACTACCGGAAACACCATATATTTT
D: -; size: -; V: TRBV3-1/TRBV3-2; J: TRBJ2-5; CDR3: CASSQDPWTQKETQYF; DNA: TGTGCCAGCAGCCAAGACCCCTGGACACAAAAAGAGACCCAGTACTTC
D: TRBD1; size: -; V: TRBV19; J: TRBJ1-5; CDR3: CASSTAEGARFNQPQHF; DNA: TGTGCCAGTAGTACCGCAGAGGGGGCGCGTTTCAATCAGCCCCAGCATTTT
D: -; size: -; V: TRBV7-9; J: TRBJ1-5; CDR3: CASSLGRGTNQPQHF; DNA: TGTGCCAGCAGCCTAGGCAGGGGAACCAATCAGCCCCAGCATTTT
D: -; size: -; V: TRBV6-4; J: TRBJ2-1; CDR3: CASSDNNNEQFF; DNA: TGTGCCAGCAGTGACAATAACAATGAGCAGTTCTTC
D: -; size: few; V: TRBV28; J: TRBJ1-1; CDR3: CASSLPMNTEAFF; DNA: TGTGCCAGCAGTTTACCCATGAACACTGAAGCTTTCTTT
D: -; size: -; V: TRBV27; J: TRBJ2-1; CDR3: CASSLSPFSYNEQFF; DNA: TGTGCCAGCAGTTTATCCCCCTTCTCCTACAATGAGCAGTTCTTC
D: -; size: -; V: TRBV15; J: TRBJ1-4; CDR3: CATRNTGSKLEKLFF; DNA: TGTGCCACCCGAAACACAGGGTCGAAGCTTGAAAAACTGTTTTTT
D: TRBD1; size: few; V: TRBV5-8; J: TRBJ1-2; CDR3: CASRPGTGNGYTF; DNA: TGTGCCAGCAGGCCCGGGACAGGGAATGGCTACACCTTC
D: TRBD2; size: few; V: TRBV14; J: TRBJ2-4; CDR3: CASSQATFSGSNIQYF; DNA: TGTGCCAGCAGCCAAGCGACTTTTAGCGGGTCGAACATTCAGTACTTC
D: -; size: -; V: TRBV20-1; J: TRBJ2-1; CDR3: CSASGLAVYNEQFF; DNA: TGCAGTGCTAGTGGGCTAGCAGTATACAATGAGCAGTTCTTC
D: -; size: -; V: TRBV7-9; J: TRBJ1-4; CDR3: CAGSQGTAANEKLFF; DNA: TGTGCCGGATCCCAGGGGACCGCTGCGAATGAAAAACTGTTTTTT